At least ten counts were recorded for the clone carrying this TCR beta chain. The data are from a study of early T cells in non-severe SARS-CoV-2 infection. Each CDR3 protein gets one entry after TCRdb re-called the 5' RACE reads with MiXCR. The data hold approximately 65,000 distinct CDR3 sequences, with approximately 10% observed a single time. Looked up from germline, CDR1 is SEHNR and CDR2 is FQNEAQ (reference sequence). Trimming removed 5 bases at V and 4 bases at J, with 8 bases between. The CDR3 runs 12 residues. This chain uses TRBV7-9 with TRBJ1-1; possibly TRBD1 for D (5 bases). This receptor was taken from an adult who was a healthcare worker with PCR-confirmed SARS-CoV-2 infection or an uninfected control (not recorded which). Sequences were derived from whole blood, sampled at baseline. DNA for the CDR3: TGTGCCAGCAGCCCTGGGGGCACTGAAGCTTTCTTT. It yields the protein CASSPGGTEAFF.